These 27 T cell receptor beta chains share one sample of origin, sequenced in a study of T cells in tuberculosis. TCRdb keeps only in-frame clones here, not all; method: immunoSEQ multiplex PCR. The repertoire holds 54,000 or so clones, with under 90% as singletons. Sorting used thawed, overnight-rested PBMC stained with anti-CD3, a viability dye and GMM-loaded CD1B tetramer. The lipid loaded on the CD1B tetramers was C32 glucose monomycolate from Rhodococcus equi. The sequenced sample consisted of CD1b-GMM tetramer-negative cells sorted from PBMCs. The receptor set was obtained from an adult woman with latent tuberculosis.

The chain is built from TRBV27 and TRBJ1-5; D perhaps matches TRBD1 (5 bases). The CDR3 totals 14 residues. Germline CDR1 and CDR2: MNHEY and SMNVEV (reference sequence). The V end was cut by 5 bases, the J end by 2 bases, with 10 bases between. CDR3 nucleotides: TGTGCCAGCAGTGAGCGGGGGGGCAATCAGCCCCAGCATTTT. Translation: CASSERGGNQPQHF.

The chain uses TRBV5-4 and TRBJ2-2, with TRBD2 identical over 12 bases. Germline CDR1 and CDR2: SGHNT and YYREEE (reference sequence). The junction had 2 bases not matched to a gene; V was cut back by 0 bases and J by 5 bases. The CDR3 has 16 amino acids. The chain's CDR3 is CASSLVLAGGTGELFF. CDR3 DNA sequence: TGTGCCAGCAGCTTGGTTCTAGCGGGGGGGACCGGGGAGCTGTTTTTT.

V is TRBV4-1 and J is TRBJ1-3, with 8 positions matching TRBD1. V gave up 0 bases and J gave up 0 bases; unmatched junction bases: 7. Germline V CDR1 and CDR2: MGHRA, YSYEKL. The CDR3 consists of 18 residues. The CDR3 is CASSQDPRDRNSGNTIYF. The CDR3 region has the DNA TGCGCCAGCAGCCAAGATCCCCGGGACAGGAACTCTGGAAACACCATATATTTT.

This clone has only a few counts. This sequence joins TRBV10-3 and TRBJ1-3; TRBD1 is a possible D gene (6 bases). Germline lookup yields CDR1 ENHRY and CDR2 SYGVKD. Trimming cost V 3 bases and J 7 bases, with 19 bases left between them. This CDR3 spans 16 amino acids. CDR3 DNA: TGTGCCATCAGTGAAAGCGGCCTAGGGGGGGGGAACACCATATATTTT. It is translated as CAISESGLGGGNTIYF.

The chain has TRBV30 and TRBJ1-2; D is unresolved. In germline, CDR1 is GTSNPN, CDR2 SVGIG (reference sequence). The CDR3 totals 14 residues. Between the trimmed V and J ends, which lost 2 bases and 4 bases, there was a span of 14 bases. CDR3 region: CAWSTLRASYGYTF. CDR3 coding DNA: TGTGCCTGGAGTACCCTACGTGCTAGCTATGGCTACACCTTC.

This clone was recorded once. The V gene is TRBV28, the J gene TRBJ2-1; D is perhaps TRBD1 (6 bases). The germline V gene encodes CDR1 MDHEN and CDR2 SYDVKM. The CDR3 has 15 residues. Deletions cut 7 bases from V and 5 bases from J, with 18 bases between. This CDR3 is CASTSTGLPNNEQFF. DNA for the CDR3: TGTGCCAGCACCTCGACAGGTCTACCAAACAATGAGCAGTTCTTC.

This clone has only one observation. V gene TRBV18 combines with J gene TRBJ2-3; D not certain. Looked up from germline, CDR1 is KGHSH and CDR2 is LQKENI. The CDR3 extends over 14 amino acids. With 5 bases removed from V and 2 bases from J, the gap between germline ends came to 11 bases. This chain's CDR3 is CASSDTSATDTQYF. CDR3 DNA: TGTGCCAGCTCAGACACCTCCGCCACAGATACGCAGTATTTT.

The DNA for the CDR3 is TGTGCCAGCAGCGCGGCTGGCTCCTACAATGAGCAGTTCTTC. Translation: CASSAAGSYNEQFF. This sequence joins TRBV5-4 and TRBJ2-1; no clear D gene. CDR1 and CDR2 from the germline V gene are SGHNT and YYREEE (reference sequence). V was shortened by 4 bases and J by 0 bases, with 8 bases between the two germline ends. The CDR3 runs 14 residues.

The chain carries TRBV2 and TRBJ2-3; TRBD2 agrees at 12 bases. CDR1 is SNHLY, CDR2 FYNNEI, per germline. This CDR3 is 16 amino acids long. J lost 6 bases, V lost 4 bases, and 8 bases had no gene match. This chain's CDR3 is CASSVRLAGAGDTQYF. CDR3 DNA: TGTGCCAGCAGTGTACGACTAGCGGGGGCCGGGGATACGCAGTATTTT.

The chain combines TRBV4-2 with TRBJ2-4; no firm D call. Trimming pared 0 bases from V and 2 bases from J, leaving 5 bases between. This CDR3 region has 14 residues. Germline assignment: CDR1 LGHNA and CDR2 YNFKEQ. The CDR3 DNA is TGTGCCAGCAGCCAAGACCAGACCAAAAACATTCAGTACTTC. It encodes CASSQDQTKNIQYF.

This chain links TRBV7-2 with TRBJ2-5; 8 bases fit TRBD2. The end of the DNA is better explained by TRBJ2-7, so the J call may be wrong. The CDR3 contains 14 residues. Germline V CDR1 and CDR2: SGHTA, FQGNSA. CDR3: CASSLVGLAYEQYF. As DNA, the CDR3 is TGTGCCAGCAGCTTAGTCGGACTAGCTTACGAGCAGTACTTC.

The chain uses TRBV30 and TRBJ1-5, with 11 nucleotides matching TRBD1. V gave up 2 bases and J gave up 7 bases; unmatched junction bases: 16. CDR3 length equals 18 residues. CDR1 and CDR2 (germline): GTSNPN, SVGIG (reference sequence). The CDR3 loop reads CAWSLKGFGQGAKQPQHF. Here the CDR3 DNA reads TGTGCCTGGAGTCTCAAAGGCTTTGGACAGGGGGCAAAACAGCCCCAGCATTTT.

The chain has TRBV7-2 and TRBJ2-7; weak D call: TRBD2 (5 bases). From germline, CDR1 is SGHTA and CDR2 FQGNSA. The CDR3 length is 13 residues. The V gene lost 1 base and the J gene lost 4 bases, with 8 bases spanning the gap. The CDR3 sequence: CASSLEREYEQYF. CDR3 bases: TGTGCCAGCAGCTTAGAGAGGGAGTACGAGCAGTACTTC.

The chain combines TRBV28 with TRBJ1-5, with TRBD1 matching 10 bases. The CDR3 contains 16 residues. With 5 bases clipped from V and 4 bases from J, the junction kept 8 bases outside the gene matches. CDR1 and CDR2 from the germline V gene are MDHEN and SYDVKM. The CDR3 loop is CASSPSGQGVNQPQHF. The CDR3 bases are TGTGCCAGCAGTCCCTCCGGACAGGGGGTGAATCAGCCCCAGCATTTT.

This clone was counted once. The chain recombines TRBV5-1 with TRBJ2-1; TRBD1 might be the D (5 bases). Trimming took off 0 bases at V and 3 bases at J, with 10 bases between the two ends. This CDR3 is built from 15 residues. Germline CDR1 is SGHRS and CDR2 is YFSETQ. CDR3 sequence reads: CASSLEHRFYNEQFF. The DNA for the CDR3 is TGCGCCAGCAGCTTGGAGCACAGGTTCTACAATGAGCAGTTCTTC.

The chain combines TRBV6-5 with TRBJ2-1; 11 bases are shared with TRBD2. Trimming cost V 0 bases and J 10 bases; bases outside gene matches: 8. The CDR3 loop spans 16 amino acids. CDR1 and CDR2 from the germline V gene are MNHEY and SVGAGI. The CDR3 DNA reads TGTGCCAGCAGTTACTCCTCGGCTAGCGGGGGGTCCGAGCAGTTCTTC. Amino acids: CASSYSSASGGSEQFF.

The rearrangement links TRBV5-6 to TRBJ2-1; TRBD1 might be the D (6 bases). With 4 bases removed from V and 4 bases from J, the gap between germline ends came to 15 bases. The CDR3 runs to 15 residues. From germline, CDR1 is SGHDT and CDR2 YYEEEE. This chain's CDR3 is CASSPGAGSYNEQFF. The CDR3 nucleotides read TGTGCCAGCAGCCCAGGGGCAGGCTCTTACAATGAGCAGTTCTTC.

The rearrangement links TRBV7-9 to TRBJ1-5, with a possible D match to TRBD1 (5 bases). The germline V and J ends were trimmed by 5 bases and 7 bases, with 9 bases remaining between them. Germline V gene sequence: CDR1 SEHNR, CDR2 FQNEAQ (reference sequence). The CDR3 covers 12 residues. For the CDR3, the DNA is TGTGCCAGCAGCAGGGGCGGACAGCCCCAGCATTTT. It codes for CASSRGGQPQHF.

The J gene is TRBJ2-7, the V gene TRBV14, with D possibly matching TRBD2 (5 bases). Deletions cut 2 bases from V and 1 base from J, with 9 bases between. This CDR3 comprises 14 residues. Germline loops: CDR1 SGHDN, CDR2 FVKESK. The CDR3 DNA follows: TGTGCCAGCAGCCAAAGGAGGAGGTCCTACGAGCAGTACTTC. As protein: CASSQRRRSYEQYF.

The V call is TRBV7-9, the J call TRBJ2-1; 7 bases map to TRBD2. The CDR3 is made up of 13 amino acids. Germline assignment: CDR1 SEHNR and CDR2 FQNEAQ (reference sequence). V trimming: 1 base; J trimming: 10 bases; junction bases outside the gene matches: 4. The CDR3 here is CASSLDWGGEQFF. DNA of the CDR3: TGTGCCAGCAGCTTAGACTGGGGAGGGGAGCAGTTCTTC.

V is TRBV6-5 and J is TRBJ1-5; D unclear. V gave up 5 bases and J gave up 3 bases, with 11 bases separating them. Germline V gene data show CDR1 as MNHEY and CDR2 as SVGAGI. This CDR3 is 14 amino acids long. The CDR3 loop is CASSARSYNQPQHF. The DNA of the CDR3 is TGTGCCAGCAGTGCTAGGTCCTACAATCAGCCCCAGCATTTT.

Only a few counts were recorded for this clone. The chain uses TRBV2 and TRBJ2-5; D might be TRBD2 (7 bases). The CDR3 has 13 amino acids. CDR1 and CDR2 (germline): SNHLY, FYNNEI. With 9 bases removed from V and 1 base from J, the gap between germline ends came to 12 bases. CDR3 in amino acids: CASPGGAQETQYF. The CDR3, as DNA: TGTGCCAGTCCGGGGGGCGCCCAAGAGACCCAGTACTTC.

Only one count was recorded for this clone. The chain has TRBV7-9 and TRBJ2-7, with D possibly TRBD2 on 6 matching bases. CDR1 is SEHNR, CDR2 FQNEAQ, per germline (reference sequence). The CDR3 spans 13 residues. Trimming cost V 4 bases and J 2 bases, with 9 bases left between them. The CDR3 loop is CASSSSGAYEQYF. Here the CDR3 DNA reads TGTGCCAGCAGCTCCTCGGGGGCCTACGAGCAGTACTTC.

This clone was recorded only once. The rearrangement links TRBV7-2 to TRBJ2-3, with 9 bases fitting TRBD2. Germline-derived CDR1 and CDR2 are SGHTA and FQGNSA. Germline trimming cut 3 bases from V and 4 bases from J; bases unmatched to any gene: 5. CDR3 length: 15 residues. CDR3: CASSFAGGPSDTQYF. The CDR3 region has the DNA TGTGCCAGCAGCTTTGCGGGGGGGCCATCAGATACGCAGTATTTT.

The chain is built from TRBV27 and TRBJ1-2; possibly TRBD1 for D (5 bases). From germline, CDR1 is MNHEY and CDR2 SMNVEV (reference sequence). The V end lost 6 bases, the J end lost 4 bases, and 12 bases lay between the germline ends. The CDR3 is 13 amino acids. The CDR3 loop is CASRMQGGYGYTF. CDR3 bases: TGTGCCAGCAGGATGCAGGGTGGCTATGGCTACACCTTC.

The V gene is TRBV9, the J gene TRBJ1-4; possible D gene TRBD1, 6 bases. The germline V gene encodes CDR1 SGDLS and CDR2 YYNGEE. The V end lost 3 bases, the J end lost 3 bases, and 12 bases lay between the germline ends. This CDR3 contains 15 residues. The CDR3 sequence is CASSGSDRSNEKLFF. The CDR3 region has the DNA TGTGCCAGCAGCGGGTCAGACAGGTCTAATGAAAAACTGTTTTTT.

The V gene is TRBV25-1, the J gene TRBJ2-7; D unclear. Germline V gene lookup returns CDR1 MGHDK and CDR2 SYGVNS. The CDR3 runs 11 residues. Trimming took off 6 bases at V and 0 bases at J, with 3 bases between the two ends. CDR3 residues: CASRSSYEQYF. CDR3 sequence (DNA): TGTGCCAGCAGGAGCTCCTACGAGCAGTACTTC.